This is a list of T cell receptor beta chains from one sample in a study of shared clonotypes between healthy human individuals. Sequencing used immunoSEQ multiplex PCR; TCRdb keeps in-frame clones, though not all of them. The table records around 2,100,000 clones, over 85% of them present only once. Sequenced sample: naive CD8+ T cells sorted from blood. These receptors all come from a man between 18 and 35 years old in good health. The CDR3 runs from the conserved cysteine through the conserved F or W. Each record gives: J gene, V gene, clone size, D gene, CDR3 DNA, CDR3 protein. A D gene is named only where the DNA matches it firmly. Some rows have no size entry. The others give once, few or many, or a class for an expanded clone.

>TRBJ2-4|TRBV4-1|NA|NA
TGCGCCAGCAGCCAAGATGAAAACATTCAGTACTTC
CASSQDENIQYF
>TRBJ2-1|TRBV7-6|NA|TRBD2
TGTGCCAGCAGCATAGGACTAGCGGGAGGCAATGAGCAGTTCTTC
CASSIGLAGGNEQFF
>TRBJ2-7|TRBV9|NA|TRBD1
TGTGCCAGCAGCTTCGGACAGGGGGTCAACGAGCAGTACTTC
CASSFGQGVNEQYF
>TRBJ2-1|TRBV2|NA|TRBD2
TGTGCCAGCAGTGATCCGGGGATAGCGGGAGAAAACTACAATGAGCAGTTCTTC
CASSDPGIAGENYNEQFF
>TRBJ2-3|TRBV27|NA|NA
TGTGCCAGCAGTTTTGGCGTTAGCACAGATACGCAGTATTTT
CASSFGVSTDTQYF
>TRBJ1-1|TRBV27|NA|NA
TGTGCCAGCAGTTCCTACAGGAACACTGAAGCTTTCTTT
CASSSYRNTEAFF
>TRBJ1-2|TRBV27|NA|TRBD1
TGTGCCAGCAGACCAACCGGGACAGGGTATGACTATGGCTACACCTTC
CASRPTGTGYDYGYTF
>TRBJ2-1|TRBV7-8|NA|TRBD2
TGTGCCAGCAGCCTGCGGGTAGCGGGTGGGTGGAATGAGCAGTTCTTC
CASSLRVAGGWNEQFF
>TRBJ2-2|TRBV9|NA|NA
TGTGCCAGCAGCGTCCTAGGGGGGAACACCGGGGAGCTGTTTTTT
CASSVLGGNTGELFF
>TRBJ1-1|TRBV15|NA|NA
TGTGCCACCAGCCCCTCTCTGGGGAAACTGAACACTGAAGCTTTCTTT
CATSPSLGKLNTEAFF
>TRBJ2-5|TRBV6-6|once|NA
TGTGCCAGCAGTTACCTGGCGGGGAACCTGGAGACCCAGTACTTC
CASSYLAGNLETQYF
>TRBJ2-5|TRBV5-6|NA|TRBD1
TGTGCCAGCAGCCCCGTCGGACAGGGAGAGACCCAGTACTTC
CASSPVGQGETQYF
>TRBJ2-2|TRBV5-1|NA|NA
TGCGCCAGCAGCTTGGCCGGGCAGGGGTCGGGGGAGCTGTTTTTT
CASSLAGQGSGELFF
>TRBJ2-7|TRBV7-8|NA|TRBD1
TGTGCCAGCAGCCTCACAGGGGACACCTCCTACGAGCAGTACTTC
CASSLTGDTSYEQYF
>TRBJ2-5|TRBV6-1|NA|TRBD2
TGTGCCAGCAGTGAAGATAGCGGGGAGGGCGAGACCCAGTACTTC
CASSEDSGEGETQYF
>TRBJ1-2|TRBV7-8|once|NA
TGTGCCAGCAGAAGGTCCACAGACTATGGCTACACCTTC
CASRRSTDYGYTF
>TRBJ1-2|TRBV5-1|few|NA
TGCGCCAGCAGCTTGGGAGACAGCTATGGCTACACCTTC
CASSLGDSYGYTF